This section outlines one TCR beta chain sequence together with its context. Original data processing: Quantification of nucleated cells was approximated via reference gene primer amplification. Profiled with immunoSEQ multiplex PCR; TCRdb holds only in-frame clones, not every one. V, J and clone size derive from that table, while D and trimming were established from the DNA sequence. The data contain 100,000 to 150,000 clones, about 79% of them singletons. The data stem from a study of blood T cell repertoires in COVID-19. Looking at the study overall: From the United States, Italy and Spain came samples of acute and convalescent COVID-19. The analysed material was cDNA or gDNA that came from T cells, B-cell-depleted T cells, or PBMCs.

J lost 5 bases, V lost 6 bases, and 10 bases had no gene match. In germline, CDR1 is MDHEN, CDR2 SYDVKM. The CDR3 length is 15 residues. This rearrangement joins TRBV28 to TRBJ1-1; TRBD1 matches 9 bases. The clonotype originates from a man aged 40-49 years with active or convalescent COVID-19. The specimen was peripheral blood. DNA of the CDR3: TGTGCCAGCAGCGGTTCCGGGACAGGGAATACTGAAGCTTTCTTT. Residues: CASSGSGTGNTEAFF.